These 15 T cell receptor beta chains originate from one sample sequenced in a study of CD8+ T cells in alopecia areata. The treatment: oral pan-JAK inhibitor, 5-10 mg twice daily. cDNA reverse transcribed from extracted RNA served as the sequencing template. Using immunoSEQ multiplex PCR, the repertoire was profiled, and TCRdb retains in-frame clones only, with some absent. The table has around 99,000 clones, 65% to 85% seen once; the top ten hold roughly a quarter. Sequencing used CD8+ T cells sorted from blood, obtained at week 24, from a patient treated with tofacitinib. All receptors come from a human donor with alopecia areata.

A few counts support this clone. The CDR3 is CASSQEVGDTQYF. DNA for the CDR3: TGTGCCAGCAGCCAAGAAGTTGGAGATACGCAGTATTTT. The rearrangement uses TRBV14 and TRBJ2-3; no reliable D call. Germline V gene sequence: CDR1 SGHDN, CDR2 FVKESK. Trimming removed 0 bases from V and 5 bases from J, with 6 bases in between. The CDR3 contains 13 residues.

CDR3 region: CASSYYRGPNGYTF. The CDR3 bases are TGTGCCAGCAGTTACTACAGGGGGCCAAATGGCTACACCTTC. The genes are TRBV6-5 and TRBJ1-2; 9 nucleotides line up with TRBD1. CDR1 is MNHEY, CDR2 SVGAGI, per germline. J was trimmed by 6 bases and V by 1 base; bases with no gene match: 3. This CDR3 contains 14 residues.

This chain links TRBV4-3 with TRBJ2-5, with TRBD2 matching 10 bases. J gave up 5 bases and V 3 bases, and 9 bases lay outside the gene matches. In germline, CDR1 is LGHNA, CDR2 YSLEER. The CDR3 contains 16 residues. For the CDR3, the DNA is TGCGCCAGCAGCCAGAGCCTAGCGGGGGTAGGGGAGACCCAGTACTTC. This gives the protein CASSQSLAGVGETQYF.

The gene calls are TRBV7-6 and TRBJ2-3, with D maybe TRBD1 (6 bases). Trimming stripped 5 bases from V and 2 bases from J, with 14 bases between. CDR3 length: 15 residues. The germline CDR1 and CDR2 sequences are SGHVS and FNYEAQ. Here the CDR3 DNA reads TGTGCCAGCAGCCTTACCCAGGGGACCACAGATACGCAGTATTTT. Translating gives CASSLTQGTTDTQYF. The full variable domain, its missing parts supplied by reference TRBV7-6 and TRBJ2-3, is GAGVSQSPRYKVTKRGQDVALRCDPISGHVSLYWYRQALGQGPEFLTYFNYEAQQDKSGLPNDRFSAERPEGSISTLTIQRTEQRDSAMYRCASSLTQGTTDTQYFGPGTRLTVL.

The DNA for the CDR3 is TGCAGCGTGATTTGGGGGCTCGAGCGGAGCCTTTCCCCCGAGACCCAGTACTTC. Protein: CSVIWGLERSLSPETQYF. The V call is TRBV29-1, the J call TRBJ2-5, with a possible D match to TRBD1 (6 bases). Trimming left V 6 bases short and J 5 bases short, with 31 bases between. In germline, CDR1 is SQVTM, CDR2 ANQGSEA. CDR3 length equals 18 residues.

As for this clone: Other DNA sequences in this specimen translate into the identical CDR3. V and J are TRBV19 and TRBJ2-7; D unresolved. The V gene lost 1 base and the J gene lost 3 bases, with 10 bases spanning the gap. Germline CDR1 is LNHDA and CDR2 is SQIVND (reference sequence). The CDR3 has 14 residues. The CDR3 loop reads CASSIGGRSYEQYF. The CDR3 DNA reads TGTGCCAGTAGTATAGGAGGCAGGAGCTACGAGCAGTACTTC.

This chain connects TRBV9 to TRBJ2-5; 9 bases agree with TRBD1. V lost 4 bases and J lost 3; bases outside the gene matches: 16. Germline values: CDR1 SGDLS, CDR2 YYNGEE. The length of the CDR3 is 18 residues. The CDR3 DNA reads as TGTGCCAGCAGCAGAATCATGGGGACAGGGCTTGACAAAGAGACCCAGTACTTC. Translating gives CASSRIMGTGLDKETQYF.

For this clone: This CDR3 fails to terminate in the conserved phenylalanine or tryptophan, so it likely reflects a read error. Because the CDR3's place on the DNA is in doubt, the DNA is left out and the CDR3 is given as listed by TCRdb. The rearrangement joins TRBV4-3 to TRBJ2-7; the table's TRBD1 call for D was not verified on the DNA. The CDR3 adds up to 12 amino acids, both ends counted. Germline values: CDR1 LGHNA, CDR2 YSLEER. CDR3 in amino acids: CASSQDLGRPPT.

The chain recombines TRBV6-5 with TRBJ2-7; D is possibly TRBD1 (6 bases). With 8 bases removed from V and 0 bases from J, the gap between germline ends came to 11 bases. Per germline, CDR1 MNHEY and CDR2 SVGAGI. The CDR3 is 13 amino acids. CDR3 sequence: CASRYRASYEQYF. The CDR3 DNA follows: TGTGCCAGCCGCTACAGGGCCTCCTACGAGCAGTACTTC.

This chain uses TRBV27 with TRBJ1-6; 8 bases map to TRBD1. The V gene's germline CDR1 is MNHEY and CDR2 SMNVEV (reference sequence). The CDR3 has 17 residues. Germline trimming cut 1 base from V and 11 bases from J; bases unmatched to any gene: 13. CDR3 in DNA: TGTGCCAGCAGTTTATATTCAACACAGGGGGATGGAGCACCCCTCCACTTT. It is translated as CASSLYSTQGDGAPLHF.

The chain has TRBV14 and TRBJ2-1; D ambiguous. Trimming removed 0 bases at V and 6 bases at J, with 3 bases between. CDR1 and CDR2 (germline): SGHDN, FVKESK. CDR3 length: 12 amino acids. CDR3 protein: CASSQEGNEQFF. Here the CDR3 DNA reads TGTGCCAGCAGCCAAGAGGGCAATGAGCAGTTCTTC. Full variable domain (missing parts from reference TRBV14 and TRBJ2-1): EAGVTQFPSHSVIEKGQTVTLRCDPISGHDNLYWYRRVMGKEIKFLLHFVKESKQDESGMPNNRFLAERTGGTYSTLKVQPAELEDSGVYFCASSQEGNEQFFGPGTRLTVL.

The chain is built from TRBV13 and TRBJ2-7; a weak D match, TRBD1 (6 bases). This CDR3 contains 14 residues. The germline V gene encodes CDR1 PRHDT and CDR2 FYEKMQ (reference sequence). Trimming pared 5 bases from V and 6 bases from J, leaving 17 bases between. The CDR3: CASSHVGRGPEQYF. Written as DNA, the CDR3 is TGTGCCAGCAGCCACGTAGGCAGGGGCCCCGAGCAGTACTTC.

The genes are TRBV29-1 and TRBJ2-1; D possibly matches TRBD1 or TRBD2 (5 bases each). This CDR3 has 13 amino acids. Trimming cost V 4 bases and J 7 bases, with 14 bases left between them. Germline values: CDR1 SQVTM, CDR2 ANQGSEA. The CDR3 nucleotides are TGCAGCGTTGCTGGGGGTCTGTGGAATGAGCAGTTCTTC. It specifies CSVAGGLWNEQFF.

This chain connects TRBV11-2 to TRBJ2-7, with 7 bases matching TRBD2. The CDR3 runs to 13 residues. Looked up from germline, CDR1 is SGHAT and CDR2 is FQNNGV. V lost 4 bases to trimming and J lost 6 bases; unmatched junction nucleotides: 6. For the CDR3, the DNA is TGTGCCAGCAGCTCGGGAGGACTTGTCGAGCAGTACTTC. Translated, it gives CASSSGGLVEQYF.

The chain uses TRBV6-5 and TRBJ2-7, with D perhaps TRBD2 (6 bases). This CDR3 is 15 amino acids long. Trimming stripped 0 bases from V and 2 bases from J, with 11 bases between. The germline V gene encodes CDR1 MNHEY and CDR2 SVGAGI. CDR3 nucleotides: TGTGCCAGCAGTTACTCCGGGACTTACCCCTACGAGCAGTACTTC. The encoded protein is CASSYSGTYPYEQYF.